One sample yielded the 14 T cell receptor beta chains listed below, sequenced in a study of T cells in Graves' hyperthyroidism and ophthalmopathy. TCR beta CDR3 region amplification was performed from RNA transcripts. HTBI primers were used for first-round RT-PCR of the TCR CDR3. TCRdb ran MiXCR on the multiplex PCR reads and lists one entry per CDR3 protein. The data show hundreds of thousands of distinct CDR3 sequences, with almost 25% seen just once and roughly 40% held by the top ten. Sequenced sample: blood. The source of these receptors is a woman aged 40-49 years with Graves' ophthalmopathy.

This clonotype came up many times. The CDR3 region is CASSLTGISYEQYF. Here the CDR3 DNA reads TGTGCCAGCAGTTTGACAGGGATCTCCTACGAGCAGTACTTC. V usage is TRBV27 and J usage is TRBJ2-7; 7 positions agree with TRBD1. Germline V CDR1 and CDR2: MNHEY, SMNVEV (reference sequence). The CDR3 is 14 residues long. V trimming: 3 bases; J trimming: 0 bases; junction bases outside the gene matches: 2.

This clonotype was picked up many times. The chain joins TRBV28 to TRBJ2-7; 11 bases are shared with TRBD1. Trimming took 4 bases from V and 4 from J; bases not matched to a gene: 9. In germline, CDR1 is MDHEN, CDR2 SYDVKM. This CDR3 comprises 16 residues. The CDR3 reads CASSYPPGTGGYEQYF. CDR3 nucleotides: TGTGCCAGCAGTTACCCCCCCGGGACAGGGGGTTACGAGCAGTACTTC.

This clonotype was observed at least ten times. Written as DNA, the CDR3 is TGCGCCAGCAGCTTGATTGGCCCCACCGGGGAGCTGTTTTTT. Amino acids: CASSLIGPTGELFF. The chain uses TRBV5-1 and TRBJ2-2; no clear D. Germline values: CDR1 SGHRS, CDR2 YFSETQ. This CDR3 region has 14 residues. V was clipped by 1 base and J by 4 bases, with 8 bases between them.

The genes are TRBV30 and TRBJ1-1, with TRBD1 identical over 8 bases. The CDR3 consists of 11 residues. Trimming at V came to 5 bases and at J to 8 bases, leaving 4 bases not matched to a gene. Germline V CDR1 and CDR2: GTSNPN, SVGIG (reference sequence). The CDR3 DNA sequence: TGTGCCTGGGAGACAGGGGAAGAAGCTTTCTTT. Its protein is CAWETGEEAFF.

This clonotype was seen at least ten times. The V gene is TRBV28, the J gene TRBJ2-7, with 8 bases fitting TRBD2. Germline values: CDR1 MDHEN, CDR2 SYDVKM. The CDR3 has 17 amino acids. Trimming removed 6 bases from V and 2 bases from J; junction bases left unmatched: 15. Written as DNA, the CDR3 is TGTGCCAGCAGACCAAATATAGCGGGAAAACTTACCTACGAGCAGTACTTC. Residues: CASRPNIAGKLTYEQYF.

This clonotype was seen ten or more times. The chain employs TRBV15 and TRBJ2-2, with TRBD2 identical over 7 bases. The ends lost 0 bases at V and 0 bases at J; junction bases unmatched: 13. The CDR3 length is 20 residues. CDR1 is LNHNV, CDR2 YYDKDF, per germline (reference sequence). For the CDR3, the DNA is TGTGCCACCAGCAGAGACGGTTTTAGCGGGTATACTACGAACACCGGGGAGCTGTTTTTT. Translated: CATSRDGFSGYTTNTGELFF.

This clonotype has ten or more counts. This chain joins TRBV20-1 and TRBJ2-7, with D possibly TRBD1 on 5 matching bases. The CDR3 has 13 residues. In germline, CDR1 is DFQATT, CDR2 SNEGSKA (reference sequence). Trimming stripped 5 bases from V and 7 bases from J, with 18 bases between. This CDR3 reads CSALDTRLGEQYF. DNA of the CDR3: TGCAGTGCTTTGGACACCCGGCTGGGGGAGCAGTACTTC.

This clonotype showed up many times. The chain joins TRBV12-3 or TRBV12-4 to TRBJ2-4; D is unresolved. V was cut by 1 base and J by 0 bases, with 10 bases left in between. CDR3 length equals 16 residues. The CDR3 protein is CASSLGSILAKNIQYF. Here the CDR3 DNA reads TGTGCCAGCAGTTTAGGTAGCATTCTAGCCAAAAACATTCAGTACTTC.

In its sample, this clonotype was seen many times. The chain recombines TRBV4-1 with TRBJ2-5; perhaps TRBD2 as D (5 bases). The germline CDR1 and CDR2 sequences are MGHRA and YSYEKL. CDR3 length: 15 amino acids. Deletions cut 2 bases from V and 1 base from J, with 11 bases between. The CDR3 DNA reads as TGCGCCAGCAGCCAACCCACTAGTTCCCAAGAGACCCAGTACTTC. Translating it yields CASSQPTSSQETQYF.

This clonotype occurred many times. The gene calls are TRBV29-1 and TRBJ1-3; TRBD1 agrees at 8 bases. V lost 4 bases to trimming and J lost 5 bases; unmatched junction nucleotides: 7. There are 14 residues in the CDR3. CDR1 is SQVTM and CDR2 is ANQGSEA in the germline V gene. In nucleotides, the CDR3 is TGCAGCGTTGTCCCACAGGGGGACAGAAACACCATATATTTT. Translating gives CSVVPQGDRNTIYF. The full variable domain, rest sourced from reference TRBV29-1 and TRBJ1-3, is SAVISQKPSRDICQRGTSLTIQCQVDSQVTMMFWYRQQPGQSLTLIATANQGSEATYESGFVIDKFPISRPNLTFSTLTVSNMSPEDSSIYLCSVVPQGDRNTIYFGEGSWLTVV.

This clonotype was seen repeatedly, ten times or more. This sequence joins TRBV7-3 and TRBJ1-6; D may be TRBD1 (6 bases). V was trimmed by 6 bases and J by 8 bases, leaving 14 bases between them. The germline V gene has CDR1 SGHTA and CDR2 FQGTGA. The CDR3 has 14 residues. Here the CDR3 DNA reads TGTGCCAGCAGTCAGCGGGGGGCCGATTCACCCCTCCACTTT. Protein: CASSQRGADSPLHF. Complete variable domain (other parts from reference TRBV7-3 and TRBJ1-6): GAGVSQTPSNKVTEKGKYVELRCDPISGHTALYWYRQSLGQGPEFLIYFQGTGAADDSGLPNDRFFAVRPEGSVSTLKIQRTERGDSAVYLCASSQRGADSPLHFGNGTRLTVT.

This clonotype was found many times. Here the CDR3 reads CAIEGVNTEAFF. The DNA for the CDR3 is TGTGCCATCGAGGGGGTGAACACTGAAGCTTTCTTT. This chain connects TRBV10-3 to TRBJ1-1; the D gene is possibly TRBD1 (6 bases). CDR1 and CDR2 (germline): ENHRY, SYGVKD. The CDR3 runs to 12 residues. The V end lost 8 bases, the J end lost 0 bases, and 7 bases lay between the germline ends.

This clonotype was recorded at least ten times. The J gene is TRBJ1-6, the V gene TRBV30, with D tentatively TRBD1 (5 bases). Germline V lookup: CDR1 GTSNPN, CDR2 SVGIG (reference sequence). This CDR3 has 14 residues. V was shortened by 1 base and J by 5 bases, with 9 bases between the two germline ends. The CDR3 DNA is TGTGCCTGGAGTGAGGGGATCGATAATTCACCCCTCCACTTT. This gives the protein CAWSEGIDNSPLHF.

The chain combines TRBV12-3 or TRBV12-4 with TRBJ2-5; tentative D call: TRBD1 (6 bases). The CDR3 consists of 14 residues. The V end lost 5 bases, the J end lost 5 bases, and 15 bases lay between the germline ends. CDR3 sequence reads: CASSVVRGEETQYF. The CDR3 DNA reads TGTGCCAGCAGTGTGGTCAGGGGAGAGGAGACCCAGTACTTC.